Below are 14 T cell receptor beta chains sequenced from a single sample in a study of read filtering for tumor transcriptome and immune sequencing. From 350 to 500 ng of RNA, a library with molecular barcoded alpha/delta and beta/gamma adaptors was made. MiXCR was run by TCRdb on the reads, yielding one entry per CDR3 protein. The sample includes tens of thousands of distinct CDR3 sequences, roughly 19% of them seen just once. What was sequenced was a population of CD138-negative cells sorted from bone marrow. Receptor source: a donor aged 40 or older with multiple myeloma.

The table lists this clonotype with many counts. V is TRBV7-8 and J is TRBJ1-4; 10 bases fit TRBD1. The V gene end was trimmed by 5 bases and the J gene end by 6 bases; junction bases not matched to a gene: 3. The germline V gene has CDR1 SGHVS and CDR2 FQNEAQ. The CDR3 contains 14 residues. The CDR3 DNA follows: TGTGCCAGCAGCAAGACAGGGGGCTATGAAAAACTGTTTTTT. It specifies CASSKTGGYEKLFF.

Many counts were recorded for this clonotype. The rearrangement joins TRBV5-5 to TRBJ2-1; 10 bases align to TRBD2. Germline V gene lookup returns CDR1 SGHKS and CDR2 YYEKEE (reference sequence). Trimming removed 3 bases from V and 8 bases from J; junction bases left unmatched: 8. The CDR3 has 15 residues. In nucleotides, the CDR3 is TGTGCCAGCAGCTGGTCTAGCGGGAGCAGCTATGAGCAGTTCTTC. Its translation: CASSWSSGSSYEQFF. Based on the CDR3 plus reference TRBV5-5 and TRBJ2-1, the full variable domain is DAGVTQSPTHLIKTRGQQVTLRCSPISGHKSVSWYQQVLGQGPQFIFQYYEKEERGRGNFPDRFSARQFPNYSSELNVNALLLGDSALYLCASSWSSGSSYEQFFGPGTRLTVL.

In its sample, this clonotype was seen many times. The V and J genes are TRBV7-2 and TRBJ1-6; the D is unclear. Germline V gene lookup returns CDR1 SGHTA and CDR2 FQGNSA. With 5 bases removed from V and 0 bases from J, the gap between germline ends came to 17 bases. The CDR3 consists of 18 residues. CDR3 in amino acids: CASSPGLVARSYNSPLHF. The CDR3 bases are TGTGCCAGCAGCCCTGGGCTAGTGGCACGCTCCTATAATTCACCCCTCCACTTT. Full variable domain (remainder filled in from reference TRBV7-2 and TRBJ1-6): GAGVSQSPSNKVTEKGKDVELRCDPISGHTALYWYRQSLGQGLEFLIYFQGNSAPDKSGLPSDRFSAERTGGSVSTLTIQRTQQEDSAVYLCASSPGLVARSYNSPLHFGNGTRLTVT.

This clonotype was recorded many times. The V and J genes are TRBV2 and TRBJ2-1; D possibly corresponds to TRBD2 (6 bases). Trimming took off 5 bases at V and 7 bases at J, with 15 bases between the two ends. The length of the CDR3 is 14 residues. CDR1 is SNHLY and CDR2 is FYNNEI in the germline V gene. CDR3 protein: CASSYSSERNEQFF. As DNA, the CDR3 is TGTGCCAGCAGTTACTCTAGCGAAAGGAATGAGCAGTTCTTC.

V is TRBV24-1 and J is TRBJ2-5; D gene ambiguous. CDR3 length equals 14 residues. Per germline, CDR1 KGHDR and CDR2 SFDVKD. V lost 0 bases and J 3 bases, leaving 7 bases between the germline ends. DNA for the CDR3: TGTGCCACCAGTGATTTGGGGCCAGAAGAGACCCAGTACTTC. This codes for CATSDLGPEETQYF.

This clonotype was seen ten or more times. The chain uses TRBV23-1 and TRBJ2-5, with 11 bases lining up with TRBD1. TRBV23-1 is placed among ORFs of uncertain function. After removal of 6 bases from V and 5 bases from J, the junction contained 26 bases not matched to a gene. The CDR3 extends over 21 amino acids. CDR3 nucleotide sequence: TGCGCCAGCAGAGCCCCGGAATGGAGGACAGGGGGCGAGACAAGGGGGGAGACCCAGTACTTC. Amino acid sequence: CASRAPEWRTGGETRGETQYF.

This clonotype has at least ten counts. The J gene is TRBJ2-1, the V gene TRBV29-1, with 8 bases aligning to TRBD2. Germline V gene data show CDR1 as SQVTM and CDR2 as ANQGSEA. This CDR3 has 17 residues. Trimming took 3 bases from V and 4 from J; bases not matched to a gene: 14. The CDR3 bases are TGCAGCGTTGAGGGCAGGTCGGGAGGGCCGACGTACAATGAGCAGTTCTTC. This sequence encodes CSVEGRSGGPTYNEQFF.

Notes on this clonotype: This may be a read error, as it is one base from a much larger clone. V and J are TRBV7-7 and TRBJ1-2; TRBD1 matches 10 bases. From germline, CDR1 is SSHAT and CDR2 FNYEAQ (reference sequence). J gave up 4 bases and V 10 bases, and 9 bases lay outside the gene matches. The CDR3 extends over 14 amino acids. The CDR3 DNA sequence: TGTGCCACTACCCAAAGGGACAGGGGCTATGGCTACACCTTC. Its protein product is CATTQRDRGYGYTF.

This rearrangement joins TRBV30 to TRBJ2-1; 10 bases are shared with TRBD2. Looked up from germline, CDR1 is GTSNPN and CDR2 is SVGIG (reference sequence). CDR3 length: 16 residues. CDR3 coding DNA: TGTGTCTGTAGTCGAACCGGGACTAGCGCCTACAATGAGCAGTTCTTC. This encodes CVCSRTGTSAYNEQFF.

This clonotype turned up a few times. The chain is built from TRBV20-1 and TRBJ1-5, with 7 positions matching TRBD1. CDR1 and CDR2 from the germline V gene are DFQATT and SNEGSKA (reference sequence). V lost 1 base to trimming and J lost 0 bases; unmatched junction nucleotides: 9. The CDR3 totals 17 residues. The DNA of the CDR3 is TGCAGTGCTAGAGTCCGGGACAGCGTTTATAGCAATCAGCCCCAGCATTTT. This sequence encodes CSARVRDSVYSNQPQHF.

The chain links TRBV21-1 to TRBJ2-3; the table's D call TRBD2 went unverified against the DNA. TRBV21-1 is a listed pseudogene. The CDR3 covers 15 residues. The CDR3 DNA reads TGTGCCAGCAGCAAAGAGGATAGTCGCACAGATACGCAGTATTTT. It codes for CASSKEDSRTDTQYF.

There are many counts of this clonotype. This chain connects TRBV20-1 to TRBJ1-2; D unresolved. V was cut by 0 bases and J by 4 bases, with 9 bases left in between. Germline V lookup: CDR1 DFQATT, CDR2 SNEGSKA (reference sequence). This CDR3 has 13 residues. The CDR3: CSARDKDSYGYTF. CDR3 coding DNA: TGCAGTGCTAGAGATAAGGATTCCTATGGCTACACCTTC.

The chain carries TRBV7-9 and TRBJ2-7; 9 bases align to TRBD2. CDR1 and CDR2 (germline): SEHNR, FQNEAQ (reference sequence). V dropped 0 bases and J dropped 6; count of bases not matched to a gene: 3. The CDR3 loop spans 14 amino acids. This CDR3 reads CASSLARTSVEQYF. In DNA, the CDR3 is TGTGCCAGCAGCTTAGCGCGGACTAGCGTCGAGCAGTACTTC.

In regard to this clonotype: At one boundary the junction diverges from the germline segment, which might be a read error. The chain carries TRBV4-1 and TRBJ2-4, with 8 bases fitting TRBD2. The CDR3 runs 17 residues. Germline-derived CDR1 and CDR2 are MGHRA and YSYEKL. For the CDR3, the DNA is TGCACCAGCAGCCAAGAGGTGACAGTGGGGCCCGGGGGGGAGCAGTACTTC. Translated: CTSSQEVTVGPGGEQYF.